One T cell receptor beta chain is described in this entry. The assay was immunoSEQ multiplex PCR, and TCRdb's table has in-frame clones only and misses some. The top ten clones hold around 8.5% of a sample with 150,000 to 200,000 clones, roughly 94% of them seen once. V gave up 8 bases and J gave up 11 bases, with 16 bases separating them. CDR1 and CDR2 from the germline V gene are SEHNR and FQNEAQ (reference sequence). The CDR3 sequence is 13 residues long. This sample stems from a study of control samples from healthy donors and cancer patients. V usage is TRBV7-9 and J usage is TRBJ1-6; D unclear. This receptor was taken from a woman aged 40 to 55 in good health. The specimen was blood. The CDR3 DNA reads as TGTGCCAGCGGCCCCTTAAGCGGGACACCCCTCCACTTT. Protein product: CASGPLSGTPLHF.